Below, 20 T cell receptor beta chains from the same sample are listed, as sequenced in a study of blood T cell repertoires in COVID-19. Only in-frame clones appear in the TCRdb table, and some are missing; sequencing was by immunoSEQ multiplex PCR. Found here are about 300,000 clones, 80% to 95% of them singletons; the top ten hold 6.5% to 8%. The specimen sequenced was peripheral blood. Receptors originate from a woman aged 25 to 45 with COVID-19, enrolled during active disease.

The rearrangement links TRBV27 to TRBJ2-7; D may be TRBD1 (5 bases). The germline V gene encodes CDR1 MNHEY and CDR2 SMNVEV (reference sequence). Trimming pared 2 bases from V and 2 bases from J, leaving 13 bases between. The CDR3 is 15 residues long. The CDR3 sequence: CASSLTGTVPYEQYF. The CDR3 DNA reads TGTGCCAGCAGTTTAACAGGAACGGTTCCCTACGAGCAGTACTTC.

This rearrangement joins TRBV4-2 to TRBJ2-1, with TRBD2 matching over 7 bases. CDR1 is LGHNA and CDR2 is YNFKEQ in the germline V gene. This CDR3 comprises 16 residues. V dropped 3 bases and J dropped 0; count of bases not matched to a gene: 5. CDR3 sequence (DNA): TGTGCCAGCAGCCATCTAGCGGAAAGCTCCTACAATGAGCAGTTCTTC. Amino acid sequence: CASSHLAESSYNEQFF.

This rearrangement joins TRBV30 to TRBJ1-2, with 9 bases identical to TRBD1. The germline V gene encodes CDR1 GTSNPN and CDR2 SVGIG (reference sequence). This CDR3 comprises 16 residues. V was clipped by 4 bases and J by 8 bases; unmatched bases: 17. This chain's CDR3 is CAWITGQGLIPLGYTF. The CDR3 bases are TGTGCCTGGATAACGGGACAGGGCCTAATTCCTCTAGGCTACACCTTC.

This rearrangement joins TRBV18 to TRBJ1-1; D is undetermined. V dropped 4 bases and J dropped 1 base, with 10 bases sitting between them. The CDR3 is made up of 14 amino acids. From germline, CDR1 is KGHSH and CDR2 LQKENI. The CDR3 is CASSLALPNTEAFF. CDR3 bases: TGTGCCAGCTCACTCGCGCTCCCGAACACTGAAGCTTTCTTT.

This rearrangement joins TRBV5-5 to TRBJ2-5, with 13 bases that match TRBD2. V lost 4 bases, J lost 5 bases, and 11 bases stayed unmatched. Per germline, CDR1 SGHKS and CDR2 YYEKEE (reference sequence). The CDR3 is 17 residues long. The CDR3 here is CASSRTSGGTAGETQYF. The CDR3 DNA reads TGTGCCAGCAGCCGGACTAGCGGGGGTACTGCGGGGGAGACCCAGTACTTC.

The chain links TRBV2 to TRBJ2-7, with 10 bases that match TRBD1. The CDR3 spans 13 residues. CDR1 and CDR2 (germline): SNHLY, FYNNEI. J lost 5 bases, V lost 5 bases, and 3 bases had no gene match. The CDR3 protein is CASSWDRGHEQYF. CDR3 sequence (DNA): TGTGCCAGCAGTTGGGACAGGGGCCACGAGCAGTACTTC.

In this sample, this clone turned up once. The rearrangement uses TRBV27 and TRBJ2-7; a possible D gene is TRBD1 (5 bases). V dropped 0 bases and J dropped 0 bases, with 9 bases sitting between them. CDR1 is MNHEY, CDR2 SMNVEV, per germline (reference sequence). The CDR3 length is 15 residues. In DNA form, the CDR3 reads TGTGCCAGCAGTTTATCAGTAACAGGCTCCTACGAGCAGTACTTC. This sequence encodes CASSLSVTGSYEQYF.

This clone was observed a handful of times. This sequence joins TRBV28 and TRBJ1-3, with TRBD1 as a possible D gene (5 bases). Germline CDR1 is MDHEN and CDR2 is SYDVKM. The ends were cut back, 3 bases at V and 0 bases at J, with 12 bases in the middle. This CDR3 comprises 16 residues. In DNA form, the CDR3 reads TGTGCCAGCAGTTTCCAGGGCCCAAGCTCTGGAAACACCATATATTTT. Protein sequence: CASSFQGPSSGNTIYF.

This clone appeared a single time. The chain combines TRBV19 with TRBJ1-5; TRBD1 is a possible D gene (5 bases). This CDR3 comprises 14 residues. CDR1 and CDR2 (germline): LNHDA, SQIVND (reference sequence). V was pared by 3 bases and J by 7 bases, with 13 bases between. The CDR3 DNA is TGTGCCAGTAGTATCCCCAGGGCGAACCAGCCCCAGCATTTT. Protein product: CASSIPRANQPQHF.

This clone is a singleton in its sample. The V call is TRBV6-5, the J call TRBJ1-4; 7 bases fit TRBD1. The germline V gene encodes CDR1 MNHEY and CDR2 SVGAGI. This CDR3 comprises 15 residues. V trimming: 2 bases; J trimming: 3 bases; junction bases outside the gene matches: 3. CDR3: CASSYGTVANEKLFF. The CDR3 DNA follows: TGTGCCAGCAGTTACGGGACAGTTGCTAATGAAAAACTGTTTTTT.

The chain employs TRBV6-5 and TRBJ1-5; maybe TRBD1 (5 bases). Per the germline V gene, CDR1 is MNHEY and CDR2 is SVGAGI. Trimming pared 8 bases from V and 7 bases from J, leaving 18 bases between. The CDR3 is 14 residues long. This CDR3 reads CASVNDGGAQPQHF. Here the CDR3 DNA reads TGTGCCAGCGTCAACGACGGAGGGGCGCAGCCCCAGCATTTT.

This clone has only one observation. The gene calls are TRBV25-1 and TRBJ1-1; 8 positions agree with TRBD1. The germline V gene encodes CDR1 MGHDK and CDR2 SYGVNS. CDR3 size: 11 residues. V gave up 10 bases and J gave up 10 bases; unmatched junction bases: 8. CDR3 sequence (DNA): TGTGCCACTTTAGGGACAGGCGGAGCTTTCTTT. The encoded protein is CATLGTGGAFF.

CDR3 residues: CASSERREGHFEQFF. The CDR3 DNA follows: TGTGCCAGCAGTGAGCGGCGGGAGGGCCATTTTGAGCAGTTCTTC. The rearrangement links TRBV25-1 to TRBJ2-1; 9 bases match TRBD2. There are 15 residues in the CDR3. Germline CDR1 reads MGHDK; CDR2 reads SYGVNS. Trimming took 3 bases from V and 9 from J; bases not matched to a gene: 9.

J is TRBJ2-1 and V is TRBV28; TRBD2 agrees at 8 bases. The CDR3 loop spans 15 amino acids. The V segment lost 4 bases and the J segment 10 bases; nucleotides outside the gene matches: 12. Germline V gene data show CDR1 as MDHEN and CDR2 as SYDVKM. The chain's CDR3 is CASSSPGGPDREQFF. The CDR3 nucleotides read TGTGCCAGCAGTTCTCCGGGAGGGCCGGATCGAGAGCAGTTCTTC.

The V call is TRBV4-1, the J call TRBJ2-7; D is ambiguous. Germline V lookup: CDR1 MGHRA, CDR2 YSYEKL. The CDR3 is 14 amino acids. V was clipped by 0 bases and J by 0 bases, with 6 bases between them. CDR3 protein: CASSQDQRSYEQYF. DNA of the CDR3: TGCGCCAGCAGCCAAGATCAGCGCTCCTACGAGCAGTACTTC.

As regards this clone: In the same sample, other DNA sequences code for this CDR3. The chain employs TRBV3-1 (or the pseudogene TRBV3-2) and TRBJ2-3; 8 positions agree with TRBD2. The CDR3 is made up of 15 amino acids. Germline V gives CDR1 LGHDT, CDR2 YNNKEL (reference sequence). Trimming removed 1 base from V and 3 bases from J; junction bases left unmatched: 3. The CDR3 protein is CASSQVAGGTDTQYF. In DNA form, the CDR3 reads TGTGCCAGCAGCCAAGTCGCGGGAGGAACAGATACGCAGTATTTT.

The table lists this clone with a count of one. V is TRBV5-5 and J is TRBJ2-1; D possibly corresponds to TRBD2 (6 bases). The CDR3 is 14 amino acids. Trimming took 4 bases from V and 10 from J, leaving 18 bases between them. The germline gives CDR1 SGHKS, CDR2 YYEKEE (reference sequence). The CDR3 here is CASSGGLPQLEQFF. Written as DNA, the CDR3 is TGTGCCAGCAGCGGGGGACTGCCCCAGTTAGAGCAGTTCTTC.

The V and J genes are TRBV19 and TRBJ1-6; D is undetermined. Germline V gene data show CDR1 as LNHDA and CDR2 as SQIVND (reference sequence). CDR3 size: 14 residues. Trimming shortened V by 10 bases and J by 0 bases, and 10 bases separated the two germline ends. CDR3 sequence: CATRTNSYNSPLHF. CDR3 DNA: TGTGCCACCAGAACAAACTCCTATAATTCACCCCTCCACTTT.

The chain uses TRBV7-9 and TRBJ1-1; 7 bases fit TRBD1. The CDR3 runs to 13 residues. The J segment lost 5 bases and the V segment lost 2 bases, leaving 2 bases of the junction unmatched. Germline CDR1 SEHNR, CDR2 FQNEAQ (reference sequence). The CDR3 DNA reads as TGTGCCAGCAGCTTACAGGGGGGAACTGAAGCTTTCTTT. Its translation: CASSLQGGTEAFF.

The V gene is TRBV19, the J gene TRBJ1-4; D is ambiguous. Germline values: CDR1 LNHDA, CDR2 SQIVND (reference sequence). V was pared by 7 bases and J by 5 bases, with 17 bases between. The CDR3 is 15 amino acids. The CDR3 protein is CASTTLLQVNEKLFF. CDR3 bases: TGTGCCAGTACCACTCTCCTCCAAGTGAATGAAAAACTGTTTTTT.